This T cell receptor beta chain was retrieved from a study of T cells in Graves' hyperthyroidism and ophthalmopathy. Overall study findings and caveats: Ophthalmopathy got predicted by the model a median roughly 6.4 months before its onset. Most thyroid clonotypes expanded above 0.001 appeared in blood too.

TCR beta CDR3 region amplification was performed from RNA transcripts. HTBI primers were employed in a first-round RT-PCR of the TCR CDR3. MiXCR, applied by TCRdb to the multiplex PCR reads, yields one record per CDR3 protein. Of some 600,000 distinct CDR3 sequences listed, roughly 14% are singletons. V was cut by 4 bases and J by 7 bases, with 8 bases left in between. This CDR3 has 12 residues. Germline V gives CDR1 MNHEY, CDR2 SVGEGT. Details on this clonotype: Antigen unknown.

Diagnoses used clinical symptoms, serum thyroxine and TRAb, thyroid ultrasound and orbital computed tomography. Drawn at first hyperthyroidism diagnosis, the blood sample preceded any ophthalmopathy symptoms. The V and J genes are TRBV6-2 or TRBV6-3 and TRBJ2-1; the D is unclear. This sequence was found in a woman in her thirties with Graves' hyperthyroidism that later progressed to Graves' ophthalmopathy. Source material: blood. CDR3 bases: TGTGCCAGCAGTTTTTCCTTTAATGAGCAGTTCTTC. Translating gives CASSFSFNEQFF.